The present entry profiles one TCR beta chain with its context. The data were taken from a study of T cell responses to AZD1222 COVID-19 vaccine. The data were produced by immunoSEQ multiplex PCR, yet TCRdb's version contains in-frame clones alone and is incomplete. The sample has some 150,000 clones, roughly 90% seen once; the top ten hold 3.3%. The germline gives CDR1 SGHDT, CDR2 YYEEEE. V lost 0 bases and J 1 base, leaving 11 bases between the germline ends. This CDR3 is built from 17 residues. The chain employs TRBV5-6 and TRBJ2-6, with TRBD1 as a possible D gene (6 bases). The sample in question was peripheral blood, obtained 28 days after the second AZD1222 dose. The sequence came from an adult who received the AZD1222 COVID-19 vaccine. CDR3 DNA: TGTGCCAGCAGCTTGGGGACAGCCGTTTCTGGGGCCAACGTCCTGACTTTC. This translates into CASSLGTAVSGANVLTF. Based on the CDR3 plus reference TRBV5-6 and TRBJ2-6, the full variable domain is DAGVTQSPTHLIKTRGQQVTLRCSPKSGHDTVSWYQQALGQGPQFIFQYYEEEERQRGNFPDRFSGHQFPNYSSELNVNALLLGDSALYLCASSLGTAVSGANVLTFGAGSRLTVL.